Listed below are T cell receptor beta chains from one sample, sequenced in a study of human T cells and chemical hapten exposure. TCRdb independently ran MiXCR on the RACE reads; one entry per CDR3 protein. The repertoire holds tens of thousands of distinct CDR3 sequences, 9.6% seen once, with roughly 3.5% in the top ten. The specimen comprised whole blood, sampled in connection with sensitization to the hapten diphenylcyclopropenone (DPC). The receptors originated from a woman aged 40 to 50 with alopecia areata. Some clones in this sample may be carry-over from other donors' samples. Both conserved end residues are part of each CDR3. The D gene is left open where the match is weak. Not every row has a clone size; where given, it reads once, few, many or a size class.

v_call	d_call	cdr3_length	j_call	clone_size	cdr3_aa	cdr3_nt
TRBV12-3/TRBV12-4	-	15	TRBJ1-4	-	CASSPRTTRGEKLFF	TGTGCCAGCAGCCCACGGACGACAAGAGGGGAAAAACTGTTTTTT
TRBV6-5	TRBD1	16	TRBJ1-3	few	CASSYSSQGAGNTIYF	TGTGCCAGCAGTTACTCGTCACAGGGGGCAGGGAACACCATATATTTT
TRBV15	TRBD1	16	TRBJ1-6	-	CATRGSGGAGNSPLHF	TGTGCCACCAGGGGCTCAGGGGGAGCGGGAAATTCACCCCTCCACTTT
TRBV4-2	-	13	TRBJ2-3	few	CASSTLMTDTQYF	TGTGCCAGCAGCACCCTCATGACGGATACGCAGTATTTT
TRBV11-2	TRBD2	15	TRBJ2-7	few	CASSPPGREGYEQYF	TGTGCCAGCAGCCCCCCGGGAAGGGAGGGCTACGAGCAGTACTTC
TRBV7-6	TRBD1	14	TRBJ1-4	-	CASSLGQGSEKLFF	TGTGCCAGCAGCTTAGGACAGGGGAGTGAAAAACTGTTTTTT
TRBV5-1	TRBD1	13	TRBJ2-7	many	CASSFRTGNEQYF	TGCGCCAGCAGCTTCCGGACAGGGAACGAGCAGTACTTC
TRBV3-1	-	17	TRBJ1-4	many	CASSQKIYTATNEKLFF	TGTGCCAGCAGCCAGAAGATCTACACGGCAACTAATGAAAAACTGTTTTTT
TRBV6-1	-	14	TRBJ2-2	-	CASSEFRAGGELFF	TGTGCCAGCAGTGAATTCAGGGCGGGCGGGGAGCTGTTTTTT
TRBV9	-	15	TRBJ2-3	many	CASSVGGRGLDTQYF	TGTGCCAGCAGCGTAGGGGGTAGGGGCCTAGATACGCAGTATTTT
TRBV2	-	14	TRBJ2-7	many	CASSDPGSSYEQYF	TGTGCCAGCAGTGATCCCGGAAGCTCCTACGAGCAGTACTTC
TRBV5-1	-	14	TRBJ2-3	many	CASSPEGPTDTQYF	TGCGCCAGCAGCCCTGAGGGACCCACAGATACGCAGTATTTT
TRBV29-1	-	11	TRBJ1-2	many	CSVEDRQGNHF	TGCAGCGTTGAAGATCGCCAGGGGAATCACTTC
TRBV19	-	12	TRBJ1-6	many	CASSIMGPPLHF	TGTGCCAGTAGTATAATGGGCCCACCCCTCCACTTT
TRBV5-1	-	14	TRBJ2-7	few	CASSPGTEGSEQYF	TGCGCCAGCAGTCCCGGGACGGAGGGCTCCGAGCAGTACTTC
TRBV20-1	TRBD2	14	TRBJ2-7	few	CSATPGTSRDEQYF	TGCAGTGCTACCCCCGGGACTAGCCGCGACGAGCAGTACTTC
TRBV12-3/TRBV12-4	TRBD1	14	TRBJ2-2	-	CASIQDRAAGELFF	TGTGCCAGCATTCAGGACAGGGCGGCCGGGGAGCTGTTTTTT
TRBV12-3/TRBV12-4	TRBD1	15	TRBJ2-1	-	CASSRTGQVYNEQFF	TGTGCCAGCAGCCGCACGGGACAGGTTTACAATGAGCAGTTCTTC
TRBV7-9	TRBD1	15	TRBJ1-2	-	CASSLALGQNYGYTF	TGTGCCAGCAGCTTAGCCTTGGGACAGAACTATGGCTACACCTTC
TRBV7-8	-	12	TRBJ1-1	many	CASSNGNTEAFF	TGTGCCAGCAGCAACGGTAACACTGAAGCTTTCTTT
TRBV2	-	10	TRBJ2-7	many	CASELGEQYF	TGTGCCAGTGAACTTGGCGAGCAGTACTTC
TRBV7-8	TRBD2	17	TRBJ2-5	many	CASSSPSGGTIQETQYF	TGTGCCAGCAGCTCCCCTAGCGGGGGGACGATCCAAGAGACCCAGTACTTC
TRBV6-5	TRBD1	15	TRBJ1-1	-	CASSYSAGGKSEAFF	TGTGCCAGCAGTTACTCGGCAGGGGGCAAAAGTGAAGCTTTCTTT
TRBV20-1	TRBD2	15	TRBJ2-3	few	CSARDEGLATDTQYF	TGCAGTGCTAGAGACGAGGGACTAGCCACAGATACGCAGTATTTT
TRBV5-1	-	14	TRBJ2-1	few	CASSFGGWSNEQFF	TGCGCCAGCAGCTTCGGAGGTTGGAGCAATGAGCAGTTCTTC
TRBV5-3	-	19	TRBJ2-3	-	CARSLYLAPRRPSTDTQYF	TGTGCCAGAAGCTTGTACCTCGCACCGAGGAGGCCTAGCACAGATACGCAGTATTTT
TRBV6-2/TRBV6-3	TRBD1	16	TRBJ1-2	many	CATRRSGQAENYGYTF	TGTGCCACCAGGCGCAGCGGACAGGCGGAAAACTATGGCTACACCTTC
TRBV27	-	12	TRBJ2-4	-	CASSFLGDIQYF	TGTGCCAGCAGTTTTCTGGGGGACATTCAGTACTTC
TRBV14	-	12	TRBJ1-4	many	CASSHGRKKLFF	TGTGCCAGCAGCCACGGGAGAAAAAAACTGTTTTTT
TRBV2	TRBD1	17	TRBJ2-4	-	CASSEAGTGSPKNIQYF	TGTGCCAGCAGTGAAGCCGGGACAGGGAGTCCCAAAAACATTCAGTACTTC
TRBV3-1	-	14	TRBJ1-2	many	CASSQDTNPVRYTF	TGTGCCAGCAGCCAAGACACGAACCCCGTACGCTACACCTTC
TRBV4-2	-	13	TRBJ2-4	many	CASSQDELAKQYF	TGTGCCAGCAGCCAAGATGAACTAGCAAAACAGTACTTC
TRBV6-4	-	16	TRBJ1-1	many	CASRELGGRDDTEAFF	TGTGCCAGCAGGGAACTGGGGGGCAGGGATGACACTGAAGCTTTCTTT
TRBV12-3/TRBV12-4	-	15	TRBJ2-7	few	CASSSFIAPSYEQYF	TGTGCCAGCAGTTCATTCATTGCTCCCTCCTACGAGCAGTACTTC
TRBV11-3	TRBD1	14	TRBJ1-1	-	CASSFTGEGTEAFF	TGTGCCAGCAGCTTCACAGGGGAAGGTACTGAAGCTTTCTTT
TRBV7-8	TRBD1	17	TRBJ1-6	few	CASSLSAGGGYNSPLHF	TGTGCCAGCAGCCTCTCCGCAGGGGGAGGCTATAATTCACCCCTCCACTTT
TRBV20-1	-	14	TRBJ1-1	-	CSANEQGRGTEAFF	TGCAGTGCTAATGAACAGGGCCGTGGCACTGAAGCTTTCTTT
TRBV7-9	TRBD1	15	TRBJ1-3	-	CASSYRGFSGNTIYF	TGTGCCAGCAGCTACAGGGGTTTCTCTGGAAACACCATATATTTT
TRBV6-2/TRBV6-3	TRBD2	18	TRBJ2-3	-	CASSMRTSGGLQRDTQYF	TGTGCCAGCAGTATGCGGACTAGCGGGGGCCTTCAGAGAGATACGCAGTATTTT
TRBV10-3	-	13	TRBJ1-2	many	CAIRGPSTDGYTF	TGTGCCATCAGGGGACCCTCCACCGATGGCTACACCTTC
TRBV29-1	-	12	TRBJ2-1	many	CSVQRVGNEQFF	TGCAGCGTTCAGAGGGTAGGGAATGAGCAGTTCTTC
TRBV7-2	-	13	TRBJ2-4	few	CASSLLQLNIQYF	TGTGCCAGCAGCTTACTACAGCTAAACATTCAGTACTTC
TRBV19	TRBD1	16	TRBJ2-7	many	CASSPRQGQVSYEQYF	TGTGCCAGTAGTCCGCGACAGGGCCAGGTTAGCTACGAGCAGTACTTC
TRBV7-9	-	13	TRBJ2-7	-	CASSSGVSYEQYF	TGTGCCAGCAGCTCTGGCGTCTCCTACGAGCAGTACTTC
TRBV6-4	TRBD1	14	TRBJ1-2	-	CASSAGGQSYGYTF	TGTGCCAGCAGTGCAGGGGGGCAAAGCTATGGCTACACCTTC